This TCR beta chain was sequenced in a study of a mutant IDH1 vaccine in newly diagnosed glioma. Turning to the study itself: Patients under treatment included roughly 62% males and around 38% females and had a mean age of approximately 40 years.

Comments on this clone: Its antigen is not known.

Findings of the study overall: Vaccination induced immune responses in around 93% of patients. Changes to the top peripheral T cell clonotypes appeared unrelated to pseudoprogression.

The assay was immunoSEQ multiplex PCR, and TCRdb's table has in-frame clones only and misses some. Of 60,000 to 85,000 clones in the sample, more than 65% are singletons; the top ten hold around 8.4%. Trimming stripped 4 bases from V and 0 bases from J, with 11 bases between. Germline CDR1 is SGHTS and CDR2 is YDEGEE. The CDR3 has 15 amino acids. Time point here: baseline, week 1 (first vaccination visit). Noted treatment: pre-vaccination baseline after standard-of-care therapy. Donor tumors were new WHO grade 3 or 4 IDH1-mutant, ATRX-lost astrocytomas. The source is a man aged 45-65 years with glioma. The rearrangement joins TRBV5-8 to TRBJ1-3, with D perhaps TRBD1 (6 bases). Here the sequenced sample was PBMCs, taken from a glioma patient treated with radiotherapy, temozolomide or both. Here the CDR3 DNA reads TGTGCCAGCAGCATCGGACAGTTCTCTGGAAACACCATATATTTT. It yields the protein CASSIGQFSGNTIYF.